One sample yielded the 2 T cell receptor beta chains listed below, sequenced in a study of T cell responses to AZD1222 COVID-19 vaccine. TCRdb's copy holds only in-frame clones and misses some; the assay was immunoSEQ multiplex PCR. The sample contains 95,000 to 100,000 clones, 85% to 90% of which appear only once. The input for sequencing was peripheral blood, taken on day 0 of AZD1222 vaccination. Every receptor here comes from an adult in good health.

The V call is TRBV5-6, the J call TRBJ1-2; maybe TRBD1 (5 bases). The CDR3 runs to 14 residues. The V and J ends lost 1 base and 8 bases respectively, with 15 bases between them. Per germline, CDR1 SGHDT and CDR2 YYEEEE. The chain's CDR3 is CASSLWGSGEGYTF. The CDR3 coding sequence is TGTGCCAGCAGCTTGTGGGGGAGCGGGGAAGGCTACACCTTC.

The chain has TRBV6-5 and TRBJ2-7, with 8 bases identical to TRBD1. This CDR3 region has 13 residues. V shed 6 bases and J 3 bases; nucleotides not matched to a gene: 4. The germline V gene has CDR1 MNHEY and CDR2 SVGAGI. This chain's CDR3 is CASRRTGLYEQYF. CDR3 sequence (DNA): TGTGCCAGCAGGCGGACAGGGCTCTACGAGCAGTACTTC.